The 3 T cell receptor beta chains in this list originate from one sample, sequenced in a study of T cell responses to AZD1222 COVID-19 vaccine. Method: immunoSEQ multiplex PCR; TCRdb's copy keeps in-frame clones and lacks some. The table lists some 150,000 clones, around 88% of them singletons. Sample: peripheral blood, taken on day 0 of AZD1222 vaccination. These receptors originate from an adult in good health.

The chain combines TRBV9 with TRBJ2-2; no definite D call. Trimming took 0 bases from V and 2 from J, leaving 5 bases between them. Germline CDR1 is SGDLS and CDR2 is YYNGEE. The CDR3 consists of 14 residues. The CDR3 reads CASSVAGNTGELFF. The CDR3 DNA follows: TGTGCCAGCAGCGTAGCGGGTAACACCGGGGAGCTGTTTTTT.

V is TRBV27 and J is TRBJ2-1; D is perhaps TRBD1 or TRBD2 (5 bases each). Germline CDR1 reads MNHEY; CDR2 reads SMNVEV (reference sequence). The CDR3 is 14 residues long. Trimming removed 4 bases from V and 8 bases from J, with 15 bases in between. This CDR3 is CASSSYQGEDEQFF. The CDR3 nucleotides are TGTGCCAGCAGTTCGTACCAGGGAGAGGATGAGCAGTTCTTC.

This sequence joins TRBV13 and TRBJ1-2; tentative D call: TRBD1 (6 bases). In germline, CDR1 is PRHDT, CDR2 FYEKMQ (reference sequence). V was pared by 2 bases and J by 1 base, with 14 bases between. This CDR3 region has 16 residues. CDR3 sequence reads: CASSLWLPGVNYGYTF. CDR3 DNA: TGTGCCAGCAGCTTATGGCTTCCAGGGGTTAACTATGGCTACACCTTC.